The T cell receptor beta chain under discussion was sequenced for a study of human T cells and chemical hapten exposure. Study overall: A roughly 2 cm by roughly 2 cm inner upper arm patch received 2% DPC for sensitization.

The V gene's germline CDR1 is MNHEY and CDR2 SVGEGT. V shed 7 bases and J shed 8 bases, with 12 bases lying between them. This CDR3 comprises 11 residues. Individual cDNA molecules (in the library) carried attached unique molecular identifiers. TCRdb itself ran the RACE reads through MiXCR, one entry per CDR3 protein. Of about 300,000 distinct CDR3 sequences listed, about 5% are singletons. As to time point: pre-sensitization, week 0. Stated treatment: therapeutic diphenylcyclopropenone sensitization with weekly scalp DPC. Every donor had alopecia and was 18 to 70 years old; all were suitable for DPC. This clonotype was detected only a few times.

The sample consisted of whole blood, taken in connection with sensitization to the hapten diphenylcyclopropenone (DPC). The V and J genes are TRBV6-2 or TRBV6-3 and TRBJ2-7; D gene unclear. The source is a woman younger than 35 with alopecia areata. Some clones in this sample may be carry-over from other donors' samples. The CDR3 region is CASTSQWQQYF. Here the CDR3 DNA reads TGTGCCAGCACCTCCCAATGGCAGCAGTACTTC.